A single sample gave rise to the 27 T cell receptor beta chains below, sequenced in a study of sequential checkpoint blockade in melanoma. Using immunoSEQ multiplex PCR, the repertoire was profiled, and TCRdb retains in-frame clones only, with some absent. This table has thousands of clones, roughly a fifth appearing once. Stated treatment: randomized to nivolumab then ipilimumab (arm A) or the reverse (arm B). The sequencing here drew on tumor tissue (inferred from file names), taken from a patient given nivolumab and ipilimumab in sequence. These receptors were taken from a human donor with melanoma.

This clone has more than one count but fewer than ten. This chain connects TRBV6-8 to TRBJ1-5; possibly TRBD1 for D (6 bases). Trimming shortened V by 3 bases and J by 3 bases, and 15 bases separated the two germline ends. The V gene's germline CDR1 is MNHGY and CDR2 SAAAGT. The CDR3 is 16 amino acids. The CDR3: CASSYAGAGVNQPQHF. The CDR3 nucleotides are TGTGCCAGCAGTTATGCGGGGGCTGGTGTCAATCAGCCCCAGCATTTT.

This clone was seen more than once but under ten times. The chain carries TRBV6-8 and TRBJ1-2; 7 nucleotides agree with TRBD1. CDR3 size: 14 residues. J was trimmed by 6 bases and V by 8 bases; bases with no gene match: 12. The germline V gene has CDR1 MNHGY and CDR2 SAAAGT. CDR3: CASARQGYRDGYTF. CDR3 nucleotide sequence: TGTGCCAGCGCCCGACAGGGTTACAGGGATGGCTACACCTTC.

This clone was recorded a few times. The chain joins TRBV11-3 to TRBJ2-1, with TRBD1 matching over 10 bases. The length of the CDR3 is 14 residues. The ends lost 5 bases at V and 7 bases at J; junction bases unmatched: 5. CDR1 is SGHNT and CDR2 is YENEEA in the germline V gene. The CDR3 is CASSRGTGVNEQFF. As DNA, the CDR3 is TGTGCCAGCAGCCGGGGGACAGGGGTGAATGAGCAGTTCTTC.

This clone counts as medium-sized. The rearrangement joins TRBV6-8 to TRBJ2-4; D is possibly TRBD2 (7 bases). Germline V lookup: CDR1 MNHGY, CDR2 SAAAGT. The CDR3 is 16 residues long. Trimming took off 4 bases at V and 0 bases at J, with 13 bases between the two ends. The CDR3 DNA sequence: TGTGCCAGCAGTTGGGGGGGGGCTCTAGCCAAAAACATTCAGTACTTC. It codes for CASSWGGALAKNIQYF.

This clone has ten or more counts. The chain recombines TRBV11-3 with TRBJ1-5, with TRBD1 as a possible D gene (6 bases). The CDR3 covers 16 residues. Trimming stripped 5 bases from V and 5 bases from J, with 19 bases between. The germline V gene has CDR1 SGHNT and CDR2 YENEEA. In nucleotides, the CDR3 is TGTGCCAGCAGCCAAGGGGGGTGGGACGGATATCAGCCCCAGCATTTT. Protein product: CASSQGGWDGYQPQHF.

J is TRBJ2-3 and V is TRBV10-2; TRBD2 matches 10 bases. The CDR3 is 14 residues long. Germline lookup yields CDR1 WSHSY and CDR2 SAAADI. Losses at the gene ends were 8 bases for V and 3 bases for J; bases not matched to a gene: 5. The CDR3: CASGIAGGTDTQYF. The CDR3 DNA sequence: TGCGCCAGCGGGATAGCGGGGGGTACAGATACGCAGTATTTT.

In its sample, this clone is medium-sized. V is TRBV11-3 and J is TRBJ2-2; no clear D. The CDR3 consists of 14 residues. Germline V gives CDR1 SGHNT, CDR2 YENEEA. Trimming took 2 bases from V and 4 from J, leaving 8 bases between them. This CDR3 is CASSLRWGTGELFF. DNA for the CDR3: TGTGCCAGCAGCTTAAGGTGGGGCACCGGGGAGCTGTTTTTT.

This clone was seen a handful of times. The chain couples TRBV1 to TRBJ1-6. TRBV1 is a pseudogene. This CDR3 is 13 amino acids long. CDR3: CASSRAGNSPLHF. CDR3 nucleotide sequence: TGCGCCAGCAGCCGAGCGGGAAATTCACCCCTCCACTTT.

This clone has just a few counts. The V gene is TRBV30, the J gene TRBJ1-2; a possible D gene is TRBD1 (5 bases). The CDR3 consists of 15 residues. Deletions cut 3 bases from V and 4 bases from J, with 18 bases between. The V gene's germline CDR1 is GTSNPN and CDR2 SVGIG (reference sequence). CDR3 region: CAWSARAGRAYGYTF. In DNA form, the CDR3 reads TGTGCCTGGAGCGCCAGGGCAGGGAGGGCCTATGGCTACACCTTC.

This clone was detected a few times. The V call is TRBV11-3, the J call TRBJ1-1, with 8 positions matching TRBD1. J gave up 4 bases and V 2 bases, and 6 bases lay outside the gene matches. The germline V gene encodes CDR1 SGHNT and CDR2 YENEEA. The CDR3 covers 15 residues. CDR3 coding DNA: TGTGCCAGCAGCTTATCGACAGGGGTGGCCACTGAAGCTTTCTTT. This translates into CASSLSTGVATEAFF.

This clone showed up many times. The chain combines TRBV11-3 with TRBJ2-5; TRBD1 agrees at 9 bases. Germline values: CDR1 SGHNT, CDR2 YENEEA. Trimming took 5 bases from V and 2 from J; bases not matched to a gene: 12. This CDR3 has 17 amino acids. The CDR3 loop reads CASSPNFGQGTQETQYF. The CDR3 region has the DNA TGTGCCAGCAGCCCGAACTTTGGACAGGGGACACAAGAGACCCAGTACTTC.

In this sample, this clone turned up a few times. As DNA, the CDR3 is TGTGCCTGGAGCCTCCGGGACGGCTATGGCTACACCTTC. Translated: CAWSLRDGYGYTF. The chain employs TRBV30 and TRBJ1-2, with D possibly matching TRBD1 (5 bases). The length of the CDR3 is 13 residues. V was shortened by 3 bases and J by 4 bases, with 12 bases between the two germline ends. Looked up from germline, CDR1 is GTSNPN and CDR2 is SVGIG (reference sequence).

By proportion, this clone is medium-sized (0.01 to 0.1%). The chain links TRBV11-3 to TRBJ1-5; D is unresolved. Deletions cut 5 bases from V and 1 base from J, with 9 bases between. In germline, CDR1 is SGHNT, CDR2 YENEEA. The CDR3 sequence is 14 residues long. The CDR3: CASSPLQSNQPQHF. The CDR3 coding sequence is TGTGCCAGCAGCCCCCTCCAGAGCAATCAGCCCCAGCATTTT.

This clone came up many times. V gene TRBV23-1 combines with J gene TRBJ1-1, with D possibly matching TRBD1 (5 bases). TRBV23-1 has ORF status, its function being uncertain. The V end was cut by 7 bases, the J end by 1 base, with 10 bases between. The CDR3 sequence is 13 residues long. For the CDR3, the DNA is TGCGCCAGCACCCACGGGGCGAACACTGAAGCTTTCTTT. The encoded protein is CASTHGANTEAFF.

The chain carries TRBV14 and TRBJ1-3; D is uncertain. CDR1 SGHDN and CDR2 FVKESK come from the germline V gene. Trimming stripped 4 bases from V and 4 bases from J, with 17 bases between. The CDR3 sequence is 16 residues long. This chain's CDR3 is CASSPLGPAGGNTIYF. CDR3 bases: TGTGCCAGCAGCCCCCTTGGGCCCGCGGGGGGAAACACCATATATTTT.

V is TRBV6-8 and J is TRBJ2-1, with D maybe TRBD2 (5 bases). Trimming left V 0 bases short and J 7 bases short, with 10 bases between. CDR3 length equals 14 residues. The germline gives CDR1 MNHGY, CDR2 SAAAGT. As DNA, the CDR3 is TGTGCCAGCAGTTACTCAGAGGGCGTGAATGAGCAGTTCTTC. This codes for CASSYSEGVNEQFF.

This clone is labeled medium-sized. The J gene is TRBJ1-1, the V gene TRBV11-3; 7 bases are a match to TRBD1. CDR3 length: 14 residues. The trim removed 5 bases at V and 0 bases at J, leaving 3 bases unmatched. The germline V gene has CDR1 SGHNT and CDR2 YENEEA. The CDR3: CASSPTGMNTEAFF. DNA of the CDR3: TGTGCCAGCAGCCCGACAGGGATGAACACTGAAGCTTTCTTT.

The V call is TRBV18, the J call TRBJ1-2; TRBD1 might be the D (5 bases). Between the trimmed V and J ends, which lost 0 bases and 2 bases, there was a span of 7 bases. The CDR3 has 14 amino acids. CDR1 and CDR2 (germline): KGHSH, LQKENI. The CDR3 nucleotides read TGTGCCAGCTCACCACCAGGGGTAAACTATGGCTACACCTTC. Residues: CASSPPGVNYGYTF.

The chain employs TRBV30 and TRBJ2-3; 10 nucleotides match TRBD1. The J segment lost 3 bases and the V segment lost 3 bases, leaving 9 bases of the junction unmatched. The CDR3 is made up of 16 amino acids. Germline V gene lookup returns CDR1 GTSNPN and CDR2 SVGIG (reference sequence). CDR3 sequence: CAWSSIDRGLTDTQYF. The CDR3 DNA sequence: TGTGCCTGGAGCTCAATTGACAGGGGGCTGACAGATACGCAGTATTTT.

This clone is labeled medium-sized. This chain uses TRBV11-3 with TRBJ2-3; 9 bases align to TRBD2. V lost 4 bases and J lost 0; bases outside the gene matches: 5. CDR1 is SGHNT and CDR2 is YENEEA in the germline V gene. This CDR3 comprises 16 residues. CDR3 sequence reads: CASSSRLAASTDTQYF. DNA of the CDR3: TGTGCCAGCAGCTCTCGACTAGCGGCGAGCACAGATACGCAGTATTTT.

By sample fraction, this clone is medium-sized (0.01 to 0.1%). This rearrangement joins TRBV11-3 to TRBJ2-3; 7 positions match TRBD1. The CDR3 contains 16 residues. Trimming at V came to 3 bases and at J to 0 bases, leaving 6 bases not matched to a gene. Germline V lookup: CDR1 SGHNT, CDR2 YENEEA. CDR3 residues: CASSLDRRSSTDTQYF. In DNA, the CDR3 is TGTGCCAGCAGCTTGGACAGGCGTTCTAGCACAGATACGCAGTATTTT. The full variable domain, rest sourced from reference TRBV11-3 and TRBJ2-3, is EAGVVQSPRYKIIEKKQPVAFWCNPISGHNTLYWYLQNLGQGPELLIRYENEEAVDDSQLPKDRFSAERLKGVDSTLKIQPAELGDSAVYLCASSLDRRSSTDTQYFGPGTRLTVL.

This clone is medium-sized by share. The CDR3: CASNQGWDTQYF. CDR3 nucleotide sequence: TGTGCCAGCAACCAAGGGTGGGATACGCAGTATTTT. This chain links TRBV6-8 with TRBJ2-3; D is ambiguous. From germline, CDR1 is MNHGY and CDR2 SAAAGT. The CDR3 consists of 12 residues. Trimming pared 7 bases from V and 6 bases from J, leaving 11 bases between.

This clone occurred a few times. This chain uses TRBV6-8 with TRBJ1-2, with TRBD1 as a possible D gene (5 bases). V was shortened by 6 bases and J by 2 bases, with 16 bases between the two germline ends. CDR1 and CDR2 from the germline V gene are MNHGY and SAAAGT. The CDR3 runs to 15 residues. This CDR3 is CASRELQEGNYGYTF. Written as DNA, the CDR3 is TGTGCCAGCAGGGAGTTACAGGAGGGCAACTATGGCTACACCTTC.

The gene calls are TRBV5-1 and TRBJ1-1; D is unresolved. V was cut by 4 bases and J by 1 base, with 11 bases left in between. The germline gives CDR1 SGHRS, CDR2 YFSETQ. The CDR3 has 14 residues. CDR3 DNA sequence: TGCGCCAGCAGCCAAATACGGGGGAACACTGAAGCTTTCTTT. It codes for CASSQIRGNTEAFF.

This rearrangement joins TRBV19 to TRBJ2-7; tentative D call: TRBD2 (5 bases). The CDR3 totals 14 residues. Germline values: CDR1 LNHDA, CDR2 SQIVND (reference sequence). V was pared by 5 bases and J by 1 base, with 12 bases between. CDR3 loop: CASSPAGLSYEQYF. CDR3 DNA: TGTGCCAGTAGTCCCGCGGGCCTGTCCTACGAGCAGTACTTC.

This CDR3 reads CASSEGQFEAFF. As DNA, the CDR3 is TGCGCCAGCAGTGAAGGACAATTTGAAGCTTTCTTT. This sequence joins TRBV10-2 and TRBJ1-1, with D maybe TRBD1 (5 bases). Per the germline V gene, CDR1 is WSHSY and CDR2 is SAAADI. This CDR3 has 12 amino acids. V dropped 3 bases and J dropped 7 bases, with 9 bases sitting between them.

The rearrangement links TRBV18 to TRBJ2-3, with 11 nucleotides matching TRBD2. CDR3 length equals 18 residues. Germline assignment: CDR1 KGHSH and CDR2 LQKENI. The V and J ends lost 2 bases and 0 bases, in that order; junction bases with no gene match: 7. The CDR3: CASSPWLAGGFSTDTQYF. CDR3 sequence (DNA): TGTGCCAGCTCACCATGGCTAGCGGGGGGATTTAGCACAGATACGCAGTATTTT.